Below, one T cell receptor (beta chain) is given with its context. Its target is not known. This sample is drawn from a study of CD8 T cells in Susac syndrome. An amount of RNA that ranged from roughly 0.45 to 1 ug was reverse transcribed with random hexamers. Amplification of the TCR beta CDR3 was carried out by immunoSEQ multiplex PCR, which spanned a total of 54 Vbeta and 13 Jbeta segments. MiXCR, run by TCRdb on the immunoSEQ multiplex PCR reads, gives a single entry per CDR3 protein. Among approximately 150,000 distinct CDR3 sequences listed, 90% to 95% were seen once. The germline V gene has CDR1 SNHLY and CDR2 FYNNEI. The CDR3 spans 15 residues. Germline trimming cut 6 bases from V and 2 bases from J; bases unmatched to any gene: 3. Overall study results and limits: The authors acknowledged that their TCR sequencing and HLA analysis involved a relatively small number of individuals.

The sample was CD4+ T cells from PBMCs. The TCR sequence derives from a human donor with multiple sclerosis. The genes are TRBV2 and TRBJ2-5, with 13 bases lining up with TRBD2. The chain's CDR3 is CASRGTSGAQETQYF. CDR3 DNA sequence: TGTGCCAGCAGAGGGACTAGCGGGGCTCAAGAGACCCAGTACTTC.